The next 22 T cell receptor beta chains were all read from a single sample in a study of CD8 T cells in Susac syndrome. With random hexamers, about 0.45 to 1 ug RNA was reverse transcribed. TCRdb re-analysed the immunoSEQ multiplex PCR reads in MiXCR, keeping a single row per CDR3 protein. This sample has 100,000 or so distinct CDR3 sequences, with around 90% found just once. Input material: CD4+ T cells from PBMCs. These receptors were collected from a human donor in good health.

This clonotype was detected once. This sequence joins TRBV6-2 or TRBV6-3 and TRBJ2-1; 7 positions match TRBD1. CDR1 MNHEY and CDR2 SVGEGT come from the germline V gene. V was clipped by 6 bases and J by 2 bases; unmatched bases: 1. This CDR3 has 13 amino acids. DNA of the CDR3: TGTGCCAGCAGCAGGGGGACCTACAATGAGCAGTTCTTC. Translated: CASSRGTYNEQFF.

This chain joins TRBV29-1 and TRBJ2-1; D gene uncertain. The V end lost 4 bases, the J end lost 9 bases, and 13 bases lay between the germline ends. In germline, CDR1 is SQVTM, CDR2 ANQGSEA. The CDR3 contains 12 residues. The CDR3 nucleotides are TGCAGCGTTGCCTCCAGCGTGGTTGAGCAGTTCTTC. This codes for CSVASSVVEQFF.

The chain couples TRBV20-1 to TRBJ2-1, with D perhaps TRBD1 or TRBD2 (5 bases each). This CDR3 comprises 14 residues. Germline-derived CDR1 and CDR2 are DFQATT and SNEGSKA (reference sequence). Trimming stripped 6 bases from V and 1 base from J, with 13 bases between. DNA of the CDR3: TGCAGTGCCAGGTGGGGGAGATCCTACAATGAGCAGTTCTTC. It yields the protein CSARWGRSYNEQFF.

The chain carries TRBV5-1 and TRBJ1-5; D perhaps matches TRBD1 (5 bases). CDR3 length: 15 residues. Per the germline V gene, CDR1 is SGHRS and CDR2 is YFSETQ. The V end was cut by 1 base, the J end by 6 bases, with 14 bases between. CDR3 sequence (DNA): TGCGCCAGCAGCTTGTCCCCAGGGCGAGGTCAGCCCCAGCATTTT. It specifies CASSLSPGRGQPQHF.

The chain employs TRBV6-1 and TRBJ2-5; 13 nucleotides line up with TRBD2. The CDR3 is 15 amino acids. The V gene end was trimmed by 8 bases and the J gene end by 5 bases; junction bases not matched to a gene: 8. CDR1 is MNHNS and CDR2 is SASEGT in the germline V gene. The CDR3 region is CASGGTSGDWETQYF. For the CDR3, the DNA is TGTGCCAGCGGCGGGACTAGCGGGGATTGGGAGACCCAGTACTTC.

The chain is built from TRBV6-2 or TRBV6-3 and TRBJ2-7; 7 bases fit TRBD1. V shed 2 bases, J shed 2 bases, and the junction held 12 bases outside the gene matches. Germline V gene sequence: CDR1 MNHEY, CDR2 SVGEGT. CDR3 size: 17 residues. The CDR3 loop reads CASSYPTGEIWAYEQYF. The CDR3, as DNA: TGTGCCAGCAGTTACCCCACAGGGGAAATATGGGCCTACGAGCAGTACTTC.

The CDR3 sequence is CATPQPEVQYF. As DNA, the CDR3 is TGTGCCACCCCGCAGCCTGAAGTGCAGTATTTT. The chain employs TRBV7-9 and TRBJ2-3, with no clear D. The V gene's germline CDR1 is SEHNR and CDR2 FQNEAQ (reference sequence). This CDR3 comprises 11 residues. The ends were cut back, 10 bases at V and 11 bases at J, with 16 bases in the middle. The complete variable domain, with remaining parts taken from reference TRBV7-9 and TRBJ2-3, reads DTGVSQNPRHKITKRGQNVTFRCDPISEHNRLYWYRQTLGQGPEFLTYFQNEAQLEKSRLLSDRFSAERPKGSFSTLEIQRTEQGDSAMYLCATPQPEVQYFGPGTRLTVL.

The rearrangement joins TRBV29-1 to TRBJ2-3; D is unclear. Germline CDR1 reads SQVTM; CDR2 reads ANQGSEA. This CDR3 region has 14 residues. Trimming pared 2 bases from V and 2 bases from J, leaving 11 bases between. CDR3: CSVEWPAPTDTQYF. In DNA, the CDR3 is TGCAGCGTTGAATGGCCAGCACCCACAGATACGCAGTATTTT.

The V gene is TRBV13, the J gene TRBJ1-1, with TRBD1 matching 7 bases. The CDR3 is made up of 14 amino acids. Germline assignment: CDR1 PRHDT and CDR2 FYEKMQ (reference sequence). Germline trimming cut 9 bases from V and 1 base from J; bases unmatched to any gene: 8. The CDR3 DNA is TGTGCCAGTCTGAAGAGACAGGGGAACACTGAAGCTTTCTTT. Translation: CASLKRQGNTEAFF.

J is TRBJ2-7 and V is TRBV30, with D perhaps TRBD2 (5 bases). Trimming stripped 6 bases from V and 3 bases from J, with 18 bases between. The CDR3 spans 14 residues. Germline V lookup: CDR1 GTSNPN, CDR2 SVGIG (reference sequence). CDR3 residues: CACPKGPGYYEQYF. The CDR3 coding sequence is TGTGCCTGCCCGAAAGGGCCGGGGTACTACGAGCAGTACTTC.

V is TRBV3-1 and J is TRBJ2-3; a weak D match, TRBD1 (6 bases). The length of the CDR3 is 15 residues. The ends were cut back, 3 bases at V and 2 bases at J, with 12 bases in the middle. Germline lookup yields CDR1 LGHDT and CDR2 YNNKEL (reference sequence). The CDR3 nucleotides read TGTGCCAGCAGCCAGAGGGGGTCGGCCACAGATACGCAGTATTTT. Protein product: CASSQRGSATDTQYF.

The rearrangement joins TRBV3-1 to TRBJ1-5; D not certain. Trimming pared 6 bases from V and 9 bases from J, leaving 12 bases between. The CDR3 spans 12 residues. Germline CDR1 and CDR2: LGHDT and YNNKEL (reference sequence). CDR3 residues: CASSSVGRPQHF. Written as DNA, the CDR3 is TGTGCCAGCAGTTCCGTAGGGAGGCCCCAGCATTTT.

This rearrangement joins TRBV12-3 or TRBV12-4 to TRBJ1-1; D not resolved. Between the trimmed V and J ends, which lost 1 base and 9 bases, there was a span of 12 bases. CDR3 length: 13 residues. The CDR3: CASSLVGDAKAFF. The CDR3 bases are TGTGCCAGCAGTTTAGTCGGAGACGCCAAAGCTTTCTTT.

The chain has TRBV20-1 and TRBJ1-1; 7 nucleotides line up with TRBD1. The CDR3 has 13 amino acids. The germline gives CDR1 DFQATT, CDR2 SNEGSKA (reference sequence). Unmatched junction bases numbered 8, after V lost 6 bases and J lost 4 bases. The DNA for the CDR3 is TGCAGTGCCGCTCGACAGGGAAGCACTGAAGCTTTCTTT. It translates to CSAARQGSTEAFF.

The chain has TRBV29-1 and TRBJ2-7; TRBD2 is a possible D gene (5 bases). V gave up 5 bases and J gave up 2 bases, with 19 bases separating them. CDR1 is SQVTM, CDR2 ANQGSEA, per germline. The CDR3 consists of 15 residues. CDR3 amino acids: CSVLETRDGTYEQYF. The CDR3 nucleotides are TGCAGCGTTTTAGAGACGCGAGACGGGACCTACGAGCAGTACTTC.

V gene TRBV5-1 combines with J gene TRBJ2-2; D call uncertain. CDR3 length: 12 residues. Trimming took off 5 bases at V and 4 bases at J, with 6 bases between the two ends. CDR1 is SGHRS and CDR2 is YFSETQ in the germline V gene. CDR3 residues: CASRKGTGELFF. As DNA, the CDR3 is TGCGCCAGCAGAAAGGGCACCGGGGAGCTGTTTTTT.

The chain is built from TRBV12-5 and TRBJ2-5, with a possible D match to TRBD1 (5 bases). The ends were cut back, 6 bases at V and 2 bases at J, with 7 bases in the middle. Germline values: CDR1 LGHNT, CDR2 FRNRAP. The CDR3 length is 12 residues. CDR3 region: CASGDMQETQYF. In nucleotides, the CDR3 is TGTGCTAGTGGGGACATGCAAGAGACCCAGTACTTC.

The chain has TRBV7-2 and TRBJ2-7; D remains ambiguous. The germline CDR1 and CDR2 sequences are SGHTA and FQGNSA. CDR3 length: 11 residues. Trimming shortened V by 1 base and J by 3 bases, and 1 base separated the two germline ends. DNA for the CDR3: TGTGCCAGCAGCTTAGACTACGAGCAGTACTTC. The encoded protein is CASSLDYEQYF.

The rearrangement links TRBV20-1 to TRBJ2-1; possible D gene TRBD2, 5 bases. V was cut by 3 bases and J by 0 bases, with 12 bases left in between. The CDR3 length is 15 residues. Germline loops: CDR1 DFQATT, CDR2 SNEGSKA (reference sequence). For the CDR3, the DNA is TGCAGTGCTAGTCACCGGGGAAGCTCCTACAATGAGCAGTTCTTC. Protein sequence: CSASHRGSSYNEQFF.

This clonotype is a singleton in its sample. One end of the junction varies from germline; a read error may be responsible. This chain links TRBV7-8 with TRBJ2-4; 12 bases are a match to TRBD2. Per germline, CDR1 SGHVS and CDR2 FQNEAQ. The CDR3 spans 16 residues. The CDR3 DNA follows: TGTGCCAACAGCTTACGACTAGCGGGAGACGAAAACATTCAGTACTTC. It encodes CANSLRLAGDENIQYF.

V gene TRBV6-1 combines with J gene TRBJ1-6; D remains ambiguous. V lost 6 bases and J 10 bases, leaving 10 bases between the germline ends. The CDR3 runs 12 residues. Germline CDR1 is MNHNS and CDR2 is SASEGT. The CDR3: CASRDPSSPLHF. CDR3 DNA: TGTGCCAGCAGGGACCCATCCTCACCCCTCCACTTT.

Only a few counts were recorded for this clonotype. This sequence joins TRBV11-2 and TRBJ2-3, with D perhaps TRBD2 (6 bases). The CDR3 contains 14 residues. The V end lost 3 bases, the J end lost 2 bases, and 9 bases lay between the germline ends. Per germline, CDR1 SGHAT and CDR2 FQNNGV. The CDR3 nucleotides are TGTGCCAGCAGCTTTGAGGGACTCACAGATACGCAGTATTTT. Translated: CASSFEGLTDTQYF.